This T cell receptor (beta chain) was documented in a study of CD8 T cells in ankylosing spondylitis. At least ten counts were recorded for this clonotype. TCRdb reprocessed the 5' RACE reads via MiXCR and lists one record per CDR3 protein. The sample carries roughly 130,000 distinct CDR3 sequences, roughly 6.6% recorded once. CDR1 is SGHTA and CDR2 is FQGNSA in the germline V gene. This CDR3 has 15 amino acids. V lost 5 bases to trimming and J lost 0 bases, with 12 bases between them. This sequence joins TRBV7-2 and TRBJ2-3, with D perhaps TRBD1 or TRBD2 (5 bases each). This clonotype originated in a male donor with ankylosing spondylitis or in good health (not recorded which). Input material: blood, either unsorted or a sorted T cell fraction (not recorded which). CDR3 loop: CASSVLGVSTDTQYF. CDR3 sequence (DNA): TGTGCCAGCAGCGTACTAGGGGTTAGCACAGATACGCAGTATTTT.